The clone carrying this TCR beta chain has a count of ten or more. Its antigen is unidentified. From about 400 ng of RNA, a library with molecular barcoded alpha/delta and beta/gamma adaptors was made. TCRdb reprocessed the reads with MiXCR, giving one entry per CDR3 protein. The sample has approximately 25,000 distinct CDR3 sequences; approximately 15% are singletons. The record originates from a study of read filtering for tumor transcriptome and immune sequencing. About the research overall: Mean patient age was roughly 66 years, range roughly 40 to 80; 17 male, roughly 14 female.

Study outcomes and limitations: Dropping single-read clonotypes raised IR-seq and RNA-seq shared-clonotype correlation. The sorted CD138-negative fraction was a mixed bone marrow immune population, not purified T cells.

This sequence was found in a donor at least 40 years old with multiple myeloma. Sequenced material: a population of CD138-negative cells sorted from bone marrow.

In nucleotides, the CDR3 is TGTGCCAGCCTTTGGGGACAGGACACCGGGGAGCTGTTTTTT. This codes for CASLWGQDTGELFF. The gene calls are TRBV28 and TRBJ2-2; 8 bases agree with TRBD1. The CDR3 runs 14 residues. J lost 3 bases, V lost 8 bases, and 5 bases had no gene match. Looked up from germline, CDR1 is MDHEN and CDR2 is SYDVKM.